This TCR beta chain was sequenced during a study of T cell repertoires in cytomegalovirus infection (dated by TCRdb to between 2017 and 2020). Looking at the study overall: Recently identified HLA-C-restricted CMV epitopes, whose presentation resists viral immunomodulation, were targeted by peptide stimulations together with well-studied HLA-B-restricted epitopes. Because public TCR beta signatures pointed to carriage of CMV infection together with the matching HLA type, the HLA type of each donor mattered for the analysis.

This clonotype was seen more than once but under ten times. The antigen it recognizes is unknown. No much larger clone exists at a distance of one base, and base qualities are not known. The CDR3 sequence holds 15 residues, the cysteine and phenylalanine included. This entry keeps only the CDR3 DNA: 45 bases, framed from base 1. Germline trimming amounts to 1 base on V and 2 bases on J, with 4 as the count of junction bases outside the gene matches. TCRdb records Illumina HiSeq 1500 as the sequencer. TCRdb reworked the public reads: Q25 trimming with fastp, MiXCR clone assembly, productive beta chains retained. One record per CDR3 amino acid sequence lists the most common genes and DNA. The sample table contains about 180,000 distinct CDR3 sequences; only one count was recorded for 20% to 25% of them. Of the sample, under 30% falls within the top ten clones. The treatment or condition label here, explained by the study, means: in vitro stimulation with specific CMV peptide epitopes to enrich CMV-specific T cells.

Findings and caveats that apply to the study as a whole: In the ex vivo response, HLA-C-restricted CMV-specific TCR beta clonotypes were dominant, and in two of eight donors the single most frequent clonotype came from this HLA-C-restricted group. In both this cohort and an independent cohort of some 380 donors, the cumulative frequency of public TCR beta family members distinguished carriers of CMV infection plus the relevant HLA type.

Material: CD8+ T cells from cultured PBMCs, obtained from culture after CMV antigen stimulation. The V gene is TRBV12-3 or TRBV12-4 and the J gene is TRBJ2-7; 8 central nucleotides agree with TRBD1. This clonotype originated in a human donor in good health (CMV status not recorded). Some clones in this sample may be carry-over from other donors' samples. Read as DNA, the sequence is TGTGCCAGCAGTTTAGTGGGACAGGCCACCTACGAGCAGTACTTC. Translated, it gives CASSLVGQATYEQYF.